This entry lists 5 T cell receptor beta chains sequenced from one sample in a study of blood T cell repertoires in COVID-19 (TCRdb year 2020). Libraries were prepared through the immunoSEQ multiplex PCR assay. The immuneACCESS repertoire file appears here via TCRdb, limited to in-frame rearrangements. These files lack a portion of the clones; in checked studies, under half of the deficit traces to unresolved V genes, and the cause of the others is not known. The sample profile shows about 84,000 clones; about 83% of them were found once. The ten top clones hold roughly 32% of the sample. Sequencing was performed on peripheral blood. These receptor sequences come from a woman older than 75 with acute or convalescent COVID-19.

The rearrangement uses TRBV19 and TRBJ1-2; the D is unclear. Per germline, CDR1 LNHDA and CDR2 SQIVND (reference sequence). This CDR3 is 14 amino acids long. V was cut by 2 bases and J by 6 bases, with 13 bases left in between. Here the CDR3 DNA reads TGTGCCAGTAGTATATTACAGTCCCCCCATGGCTACACCTTC. It encodes CASSILQSPHGYTF.

The rearrangement joins TRBV5-1 to TRBJ2-2; 10 bases fit TRBD2. This CDR3 has 17 amino acids. Germline loops: CDR1 SGHRS, CDR2 YFSETQ. Unmatched junction bases numbered 7, after V lost 0 bases and J lost 5 bases. The CDR3 region has the DNA TGCGCCAGCAGCTTGGCCCTAGCGGGAGAGGGGACCGGGGAGCTGTTTTTT. The encoded protein is CASSLALAGEGTGELFF.

This sequence joins TRBV5-4 and TRBJ1-2; TRBD1 matches 10 bases. This CDR3 has 15 residues. The germline V gene encodes CDR1 SGHNT and CDR2 YYREEE (reference sequence). V was clipped by 5 bases and J by 6 bases; unmatched bases: 10. CDR3 DNA: TGTGCCAGCAGGATCAGTGGGACAGGGGAGAATGGCTACACCTTC. Amino acid sequence: CASRISGTGENGYTF. The whole variable domain, filled in from reference TRBV5-4 and TRBJ1-2, reads ETGVTQSPTHLIKTRGQQVTLRCSSQSGHNTVSWYQQALGQGPQFIFQYYREEENGRGNFPPRFSGLQFPNYSSELNVNALELDDSALYLCASRISGTGENGYTFGSGTRLTVV.

The chain recombines TRBV19 with TRBJ2-7; 7 bases map to TRBD1. Germline trimming cut 3 bases from V and 2 bases from J; bases unmatched to any gene: 7. The CDR3 has 15 amino acids. Germline loops: CDR1 LNHDA, CDR2 SQIVND (reference sequence). The CDR3 loop reads CASSINGDSTYEQYF. The CDR3 nucleotides read TGTGCCAGTAGTATTAATGGGGACAGCACCTACGAGCAGTACTTC.

The V gene is TRBV11-1, the J gene TRBJ2-1; 7 bases are a match to TRBD2. CDR1 SGHAT and CDR2 FQDESV come from the germline V gene (reference sequence). Unmatched junction bases numbered 5, after V lost 2 bases and J lost 10 bases. This CDR3 has 13 amino acids. The CDR3, as DNA: TGTGCCAGCAGCTTAAGACTAGCAGACGAGCAGTTCTTC. As protein: CASSLRLADEQFF.